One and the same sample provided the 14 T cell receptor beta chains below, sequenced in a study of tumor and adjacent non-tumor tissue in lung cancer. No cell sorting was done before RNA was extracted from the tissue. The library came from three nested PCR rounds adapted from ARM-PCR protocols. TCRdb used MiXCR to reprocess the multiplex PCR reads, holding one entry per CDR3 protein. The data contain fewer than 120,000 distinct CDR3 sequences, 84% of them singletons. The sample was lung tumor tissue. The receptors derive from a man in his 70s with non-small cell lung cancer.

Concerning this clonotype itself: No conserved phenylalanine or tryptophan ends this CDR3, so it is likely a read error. CDR3 protein: CSVEKQGFYSYTV. The CDR3 bases are TGCAGCGTTGAAAAGCAGGGATTCTATAGCTACACCGTC. The chain couples TRBV29-1 to TRBJ1-2, with D tentatively TRBD1 (5 bases). The CDR3 extends over 13 amino acids. CDR1 is SQVTM and CDR2 is ANQGSEA in the germline V gene.

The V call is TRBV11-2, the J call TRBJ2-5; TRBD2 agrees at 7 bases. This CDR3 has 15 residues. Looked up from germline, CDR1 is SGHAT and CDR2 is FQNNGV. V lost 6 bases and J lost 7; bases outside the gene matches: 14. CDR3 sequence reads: CASRISPGTIGTQYF. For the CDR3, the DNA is TGTGCCAGCAGGATTAGCCCGGGGACTATCGGGACCCAGTACTTC. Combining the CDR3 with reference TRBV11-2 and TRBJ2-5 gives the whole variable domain EAGVAQSPRYKIIEKRQSVAFWCNPISGHATLYWYQQILGQGPKLLIQFQNNGVVDDSQLPKDRFSAERLKGVDSTLKIQPAKLEDSAVYLCASRISPGTIGTQYFGPGTRLLVL.

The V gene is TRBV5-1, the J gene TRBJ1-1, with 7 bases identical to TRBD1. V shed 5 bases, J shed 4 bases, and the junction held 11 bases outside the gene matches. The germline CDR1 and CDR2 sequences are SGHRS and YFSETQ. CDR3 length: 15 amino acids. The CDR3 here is CASSKKTGMSTEAFF. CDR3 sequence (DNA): TGCGCCAGCAGTAAGAAGACAGGGATGAGCACTGAAGCTTTCTTT.

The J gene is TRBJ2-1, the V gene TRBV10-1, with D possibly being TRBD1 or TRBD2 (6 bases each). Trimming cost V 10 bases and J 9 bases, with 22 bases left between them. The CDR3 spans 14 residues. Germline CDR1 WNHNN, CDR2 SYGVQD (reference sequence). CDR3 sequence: CANSPLRGRFEQFF. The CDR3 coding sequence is TGCGCCAACAGCCCCCTCCGGGGGCGCTTTGAGCAGTTCTTC.

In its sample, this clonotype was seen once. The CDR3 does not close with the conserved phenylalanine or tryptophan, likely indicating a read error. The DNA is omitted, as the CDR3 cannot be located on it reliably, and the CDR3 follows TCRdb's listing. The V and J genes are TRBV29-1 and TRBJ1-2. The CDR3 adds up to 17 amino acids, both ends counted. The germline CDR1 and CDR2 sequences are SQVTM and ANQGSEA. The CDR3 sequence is CSVEEYVQDHTNYGYAL.

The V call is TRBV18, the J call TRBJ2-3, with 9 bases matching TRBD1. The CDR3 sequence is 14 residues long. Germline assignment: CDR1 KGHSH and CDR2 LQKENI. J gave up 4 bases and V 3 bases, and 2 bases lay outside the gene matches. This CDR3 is CASSPWTGADTQYF. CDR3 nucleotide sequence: TGTGCCAGCTCACCCTGGACAGGGGCAGATACGCAGTATTTT. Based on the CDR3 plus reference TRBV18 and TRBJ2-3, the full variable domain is NAGVMQNPRHLVRRRGQEARLRCSPMKGHSHVYWYRQLPEEGLKFMVYLQKENIIDESGMPKERFSAEFPKEGPSILRIQQVVRGDSAAYFCASSPWTGADTQYFGPGTRLTVL.

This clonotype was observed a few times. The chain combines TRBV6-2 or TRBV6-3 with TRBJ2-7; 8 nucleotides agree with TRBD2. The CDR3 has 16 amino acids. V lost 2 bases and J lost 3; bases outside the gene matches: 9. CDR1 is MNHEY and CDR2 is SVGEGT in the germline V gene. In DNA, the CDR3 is TGTGCCAGCAGTTACCCGACATATAGCGGGGACTACGAGCAGTACTTC. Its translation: CASSYPTYSGDYEQYF.

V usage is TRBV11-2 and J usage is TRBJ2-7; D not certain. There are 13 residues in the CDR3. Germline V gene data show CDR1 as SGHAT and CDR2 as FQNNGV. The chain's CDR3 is CTSSQCTEREQYV. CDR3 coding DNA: TGTACCAGCAGCCAATGTACCGAGCGCGAGCAGTACGTC.

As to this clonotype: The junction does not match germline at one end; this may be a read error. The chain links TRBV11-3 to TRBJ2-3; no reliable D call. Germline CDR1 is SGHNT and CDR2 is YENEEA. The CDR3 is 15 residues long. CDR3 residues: CVSSAVGHLTDTQYF. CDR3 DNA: TGTGTCAGCAGCGCGGTAGGTCACCTCACAGATACGCAGTATTTT.

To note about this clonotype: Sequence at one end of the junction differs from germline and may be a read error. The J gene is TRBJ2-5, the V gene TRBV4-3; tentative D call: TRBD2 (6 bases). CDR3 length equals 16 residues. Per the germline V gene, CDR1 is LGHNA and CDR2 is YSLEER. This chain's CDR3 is CTSNQAGGVGRETQYF. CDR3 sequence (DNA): TGCACCAGCAACCAAGCCGGAGGGGTGGGACGAGAGACCCAGTACTTC.

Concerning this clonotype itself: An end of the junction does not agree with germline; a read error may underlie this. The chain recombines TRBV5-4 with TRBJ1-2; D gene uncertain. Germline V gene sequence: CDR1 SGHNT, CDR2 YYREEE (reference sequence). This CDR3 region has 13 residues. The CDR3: CASSLDINNGHTF. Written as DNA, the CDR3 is TGTGCCAGCAGCTTGGACATTAACAATGGCCACACGTTC.

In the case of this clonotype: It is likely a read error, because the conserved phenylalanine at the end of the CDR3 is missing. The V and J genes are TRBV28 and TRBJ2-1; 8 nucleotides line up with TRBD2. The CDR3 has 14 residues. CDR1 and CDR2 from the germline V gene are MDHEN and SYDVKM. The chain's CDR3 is CSSDSSGIDNEQFL. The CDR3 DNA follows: TGCTCCAGCGATAGTAGCGGGATTGACAATGAGCAGTTCTTA.

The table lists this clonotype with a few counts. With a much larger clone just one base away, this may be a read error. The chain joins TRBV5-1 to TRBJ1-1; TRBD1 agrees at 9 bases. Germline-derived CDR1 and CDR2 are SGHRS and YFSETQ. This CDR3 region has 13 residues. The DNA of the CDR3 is TGCGCCAGCAGCTTGGGGGACAGGGCTGATGCTTTCTTT. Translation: CASSLGDRADAFF.

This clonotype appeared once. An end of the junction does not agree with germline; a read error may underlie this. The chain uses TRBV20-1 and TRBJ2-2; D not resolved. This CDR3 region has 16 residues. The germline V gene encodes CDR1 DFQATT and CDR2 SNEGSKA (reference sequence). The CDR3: CSARDIKGSHTGELFF. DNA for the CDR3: TGCAGCGCTAGAGATATTAAGGGTTCGCACACCGGGGAGCTGTTTTTT.